This T cell receptor beta chain emerged from a study of beta chain features in type 1 diabetes. The wider study: Healthy donors, compared against patients, showed similar age, gender and cell yields.

Expressed TCRB transcripts were sequenced, since all the RNA that had been isolated was reverse transcribed. Using immunoSEQ multiplex PCR, the repertoire was profiled, and TCRdb retains in-frame clones only, with some absent. The sample lists 620,000 or so clones; about 14% were seen once. The CDR3 covers 14 residues. CDR1 MNHNS and CDR2 SASEGT come from the germline V gene. V was clipped by 2 bases and J by 6 bases, with 8 bases between them. Sample: naive CD4+ T cells from blood. The receptor's source is a man between 18 and 35 years old in good health. This chain uses TRBV6-1 with TRBJ1-6; D is unresolved. The CDR3 loop reads CASSERRINSPLHF. As DNA, the CDR3 is TGTGCCAGCAGTGAACGGCGGATTAATTCACCCCTCCACTTT.